The following is a TCR beta chain sequence with its context. The clone's antigen remains unknown. The sample holds no much larger clone one base away, and base qualities are not on file. The data are from a study of shared clonotypes between healthy human individuals (dated by TCRdb to the early 2020s). With regard to the full study: The cohort included three men and a couple of women between 18 and 49 years of age. For each donor, CD4 naive and CD4 memory were each run on three plates, CD8 naive on two plates, and CD8 memory on one plate. To estimate repertoire size and how much clonotype sharing occurs between individuals, the study deeply sequenced the blood TCR repertoires of roughly 5 healthy adults. To increase sequencing depth and limit assay-specific biases, different laboratories used diverse techniques to prepare libraries and sequence TCR repertoires. Per donor, leukapheresis produced somewhere between about 0.9 and 9.5 billion PBMCs. The full study reports these points: Rarefaction of sorted-subset datasets indicated incomplete sequencing despite the large sequencing depth. The genetic and exposure-history diversity represented was limited by the small number of donors. Based on pairwise subsampling, the degree of clonotype sharing among donors was expected to be affected by sequencing depth. Only blood was sampled, and tissue TCR repertoires likely differ from those in blood. When a few donors were compared, the shared fraction of clonotypes was about 5.2% for naive CD4, around 4% for naive CD8, more than 2% for memory CD4, and 0.4% for memory CD8. Compared with non-shared clonotypes, the clonotypes found in all four sorted-subset donors had higher generation probabilities. Larger estimated clonotype richness was generally found for naive subsets than for memory subsets.

As encoded in the germline V gene, CDR1 is MDHEN while CDR2 is SYDVKM. V is cut back by 7 bases and J by 6 bases, with 8 bases in the junction unmatched. Inclusive of the bounding cysteine and phenylalanine, the CDR3 is 14 residues long. The only DNA kept is the CDR3, 42 bases in frame from the first base. The donors were healthy, HIV-negative adults with no recently reported acute infections or vaccinations. Every donor was a Caucasian adult residing in Nashville, Tennessee, USA. Magnetic negative selection was used to enrich CD4+ T cells, after which naive cells were positively selected on CD45RA and the negative fraction became the memory subset. Blood was collected by leukapheresis, and PBMCs were isolated by Ficoll-Histopaque density gradient centrifugation and then cryopreserved in liquid nitrogen vapor phase. Purity and quantity of every magnetically sorted T cell population were checked by analytical flow cytometry. Genomic DNA was isolated from every sorted fraction and measured by UV absorbance on a Nanodrop 2000c.

Using the deep immunoSEQ assay, TCR CDR3 regions were amplified from genomic DNA by multiplex PCR. For each cell subset, the extracted genomic DNA was distributed evenly across all wells of several immunoSEQ 96-well plates, and each plate served as one replicate. For sorted subsets, around 200 ng genomic DNA, equal to tens of thousands of T cell genomes, was loaded into each replicate PCR. The purified libraries were quantified using a Qubit 3.0 fluorometer, sized with a Bioanalyzer 2100, and then quantified again using the KAPA Library Quantification kit. Every immunoSEQ 96-well plate was sequenced on a separate single-read 150-cycle Illumina NextSeq 550 flow cell. In the authors' own workflow: Because only junctional sequences without quality scores were contained in the immunoSEQ output, filtering matching that applied to full-length reads could not be performed. To assign V/J genes and CDR3, sequences were annotated against IMGT germline references using PyIR, a Python wrapper for IgBLAST v1.9. Reads were filtered out if the reads had weak V/J assignments (E-value above 1e-6), no CDR3, stop codons, out-of-frame junctions, or ambiguous translated residues. V3J clonotypes were defined as sequences sharing an identical inferred V gene, J gene, and CDR3 amino acid sequence. The percentage overlap between two repertoires was calculated by dividing the number of shared unique clonotypes by the size of the smaller repertoire. Repertoire richness was assessed with RTK rarefaction, the Chao1 estimator, and Recon v2.1 estimates of unobserved clonotypes. For all TCRbeta clonotypes obtained by the gDNA method from several donors, generation probabilities were computed with OLGA. As stored in TCRdb, this immuneACCESS dataset retains in-frame rearrangements with V and J assigned. A fraction of the clones does not appear; measured against another copy, unresolved V genes explain less than half of the discrepancy, and the remainder lacks a known reason. The D gene and trimming were derived from the DNA, and the V and J assignments and clone size from that table. This sample comprises 550,000 to 800,000 clones, around two thirds of them detected only once. The top ten hold approximately 1.7% of the sample.

Rearrangement joined TRBV28 to TRBJ2-7; the junction holds 11 bases that match TRBD2. The source of this sequence is a young woman in good health. The sequencing input was memory CD4+ T cells sorted from blood. The cell subset or site label, read with the paper, signifies: CD45RA-negative fraction. Read as DNA, the sequence is TGTGCCAGCATTGCTAGCGGGAGGCTCAGCGAGCAGTACTTC. Translated, this gives CASIASGRLSEQYF.